This T cell receptor (beta chain) comes out of a study of tissue T cells after allogeneic stem cell transplantation. This clone was seen more than once but under ten times. As yet, its antigen is unknown. Germline and genes here are mouse. The read stops 1 residue short of the end of the CDR3; the missing end is completed from the germline J gene. Time point described: mouse harvest day 14 after allogeneic transplant. Tail vein injection delivered 10^7 T-cell-depleted bone marrow cells and 10^6 splenic CD5+ T cells. Mice had MHC-mismatched B6 into BALB/c GVHD, sampled day 7 or 14. CDR1 and CDR2 (germline): NNHNN, SYGAGS (reference sequence). This CDR3 region has 14 residues. The ends lost 5 bases at V and 1 base at J; junction bases unmatched: 1. TCRdb's table, derived via immunoSEQ multiplex PCR, lists solely in-frame clones and lacks some. The data show approximately 4,500 clones, around 45% seen once.

Study-wide results and caveats: TCR repertoires tracked anatomic similarity, regardless of disease or transplant status. In patients and mice, blood and spleen missed much of tissue repertoire. The study did not identify alloreactive or antigen-specific tissue TCRs, and some clones might be persisting host cells.

This sequence joins TRBV13-2 and TRBJ2-5, with 10 bases identical to TRBD2. The sample comprised lymph node tissue. The sequence derives from a female BALB/c mouse given C57BL/6 T cells with graft-versus-host disease after an allogeneic hematopoietic cell transplant. CDR3 DNA (partial): TGTGCCAGCGGGGGACTGGGGTACCAAGACACCCAGTAC. As protein: CASGGLGYQDTQY. From start to end, the CDR3 is CASGGLGYQDTQYF.